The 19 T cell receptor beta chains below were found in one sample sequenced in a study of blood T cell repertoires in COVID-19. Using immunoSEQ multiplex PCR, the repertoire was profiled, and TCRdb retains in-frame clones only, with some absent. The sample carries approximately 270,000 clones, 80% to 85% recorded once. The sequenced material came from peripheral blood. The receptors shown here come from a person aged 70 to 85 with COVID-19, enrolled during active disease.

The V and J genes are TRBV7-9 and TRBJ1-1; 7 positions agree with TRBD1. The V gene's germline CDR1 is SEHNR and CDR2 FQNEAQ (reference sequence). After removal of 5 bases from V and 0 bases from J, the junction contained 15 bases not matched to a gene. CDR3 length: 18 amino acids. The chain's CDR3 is CASSPRETTGSMNTEAFF. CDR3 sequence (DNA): TGTGCCAGCAGCCCAAGGGAAACGACAGGGAGCATGAACACTGAAGCTTTCTTT.

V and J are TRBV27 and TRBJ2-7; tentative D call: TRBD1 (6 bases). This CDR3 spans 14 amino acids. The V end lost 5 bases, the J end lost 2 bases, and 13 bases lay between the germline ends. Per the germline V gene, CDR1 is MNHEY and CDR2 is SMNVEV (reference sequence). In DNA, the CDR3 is TGTGCCAGCAGTCGGACAGATCCCGCCTACGAGCAGTACTTC. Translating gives CASSRTDPAYEQYF.

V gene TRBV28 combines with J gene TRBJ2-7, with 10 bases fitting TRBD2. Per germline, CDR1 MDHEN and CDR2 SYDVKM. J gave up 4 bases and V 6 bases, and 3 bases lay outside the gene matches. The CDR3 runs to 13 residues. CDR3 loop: CASRAGGVYEQYF. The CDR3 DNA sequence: TGTGCCAGCAGAGCGGGAGGGGTTTACGAGCAGTACTTC.

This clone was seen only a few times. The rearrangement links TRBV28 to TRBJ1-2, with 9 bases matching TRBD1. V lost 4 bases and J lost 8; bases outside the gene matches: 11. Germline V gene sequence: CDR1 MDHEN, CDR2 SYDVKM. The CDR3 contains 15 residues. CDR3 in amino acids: CASSSLLGTGIGYTF. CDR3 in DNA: TGTGCCAGCAGTTCCCTCCTCGGGACAGGGATCGGCTACACCTTC.

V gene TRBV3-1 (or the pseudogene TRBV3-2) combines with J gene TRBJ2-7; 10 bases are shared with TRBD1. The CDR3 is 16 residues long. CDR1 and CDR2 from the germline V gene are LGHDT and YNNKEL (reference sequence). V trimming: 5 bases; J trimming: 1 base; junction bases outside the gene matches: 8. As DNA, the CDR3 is TGTGCCAGCAGCGCCCCGGGACAGGGGACGTCCTACGAGCAGTACTTC. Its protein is CASSAPGQGTSYEQYF.

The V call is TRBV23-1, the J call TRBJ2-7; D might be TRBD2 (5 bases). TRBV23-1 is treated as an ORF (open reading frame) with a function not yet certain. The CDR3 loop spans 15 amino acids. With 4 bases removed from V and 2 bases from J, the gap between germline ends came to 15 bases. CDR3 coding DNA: TGCGCCAGCAGTCCAGACCCGCTAGCTCCCTACGAGCAGTACTTC. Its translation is CASSPDPLAPYEQYF.

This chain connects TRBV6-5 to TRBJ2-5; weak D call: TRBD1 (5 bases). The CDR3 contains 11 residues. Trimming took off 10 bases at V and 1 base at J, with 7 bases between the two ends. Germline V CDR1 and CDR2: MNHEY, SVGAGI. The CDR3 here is CATTAQETQYF. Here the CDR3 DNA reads TGTGCCACGACAGCCCAAGAGACCCAGTACTTC.

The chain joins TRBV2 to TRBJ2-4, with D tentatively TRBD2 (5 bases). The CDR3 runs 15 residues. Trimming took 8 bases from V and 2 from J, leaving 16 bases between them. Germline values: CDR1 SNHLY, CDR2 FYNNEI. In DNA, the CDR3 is TGTGCCAGCCGGGTAACTAGGGCAACCAAAAACATTCAGTACTTC. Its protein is CASRVTRATKNIQYF.

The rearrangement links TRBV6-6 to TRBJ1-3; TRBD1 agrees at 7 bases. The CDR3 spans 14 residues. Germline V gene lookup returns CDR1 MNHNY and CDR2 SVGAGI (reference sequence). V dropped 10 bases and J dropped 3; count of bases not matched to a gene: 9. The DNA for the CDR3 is TGTGCCACAGGGGGGCAGGGAGTTGGAAACACCATATATTTT. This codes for CATGGQGVGNTIYF.

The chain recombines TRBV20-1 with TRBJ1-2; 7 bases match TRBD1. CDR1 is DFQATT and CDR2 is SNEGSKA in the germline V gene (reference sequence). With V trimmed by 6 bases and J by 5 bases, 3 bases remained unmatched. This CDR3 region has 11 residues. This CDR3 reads CSAGQSYGYTF. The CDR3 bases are TGCAGTGCGGGACAGTCTTATGGCTACACCTTC.

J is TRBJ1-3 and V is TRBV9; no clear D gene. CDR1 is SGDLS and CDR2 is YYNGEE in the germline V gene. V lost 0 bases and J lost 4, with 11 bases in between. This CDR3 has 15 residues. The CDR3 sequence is CASSVGQAEGNTIYF. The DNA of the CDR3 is TGTGCCAGCAGCGTAGGTCAGGCAGAGGGAAACACCATATATTTT.

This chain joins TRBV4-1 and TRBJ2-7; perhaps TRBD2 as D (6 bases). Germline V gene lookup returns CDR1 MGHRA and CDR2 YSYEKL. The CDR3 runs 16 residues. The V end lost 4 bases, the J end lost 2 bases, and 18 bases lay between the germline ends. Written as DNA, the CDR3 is TGCGCCAGCAGCCTCCTGTCGGCTAGCGCAGCCTACGAGCAGTACTTC. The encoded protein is CASSLLSASAAYEQYF.

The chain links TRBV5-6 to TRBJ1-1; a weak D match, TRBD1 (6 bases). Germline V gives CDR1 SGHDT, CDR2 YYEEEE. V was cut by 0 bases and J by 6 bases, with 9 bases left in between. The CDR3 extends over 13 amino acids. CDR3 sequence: CASSLDRVAEAFF. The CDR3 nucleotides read TGTGCCAGCAGCTTGGACAGGGTAGCTGAAGCTTTCTTT.

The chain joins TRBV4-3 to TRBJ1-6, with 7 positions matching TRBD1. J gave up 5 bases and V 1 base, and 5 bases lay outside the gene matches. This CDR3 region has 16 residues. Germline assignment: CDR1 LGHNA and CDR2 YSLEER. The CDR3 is CASSQARDSNNSPLHF. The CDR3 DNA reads TGCGCCAGCAGCCAAGCCCGGGACAGTAATAATTCACCCCTCCACTTT.

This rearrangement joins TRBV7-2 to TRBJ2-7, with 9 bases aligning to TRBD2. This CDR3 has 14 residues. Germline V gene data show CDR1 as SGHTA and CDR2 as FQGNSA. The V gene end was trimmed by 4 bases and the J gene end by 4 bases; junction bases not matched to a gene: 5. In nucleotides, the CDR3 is TGTGCCAGCAGCTCGATAGCGGGAGTATACGAGCAGTACTTC. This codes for CASSSIAGVYEQYF.

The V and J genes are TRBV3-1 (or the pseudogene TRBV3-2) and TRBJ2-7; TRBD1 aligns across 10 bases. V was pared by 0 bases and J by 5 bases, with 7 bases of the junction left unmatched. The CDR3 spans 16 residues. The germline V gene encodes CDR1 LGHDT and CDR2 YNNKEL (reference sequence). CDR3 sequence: CASSQESGTGDNEQYF. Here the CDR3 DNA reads TGTGCCAGCAGCCAAGAATCCGGGACAGGGGATAACGAGCAGTACTTC.

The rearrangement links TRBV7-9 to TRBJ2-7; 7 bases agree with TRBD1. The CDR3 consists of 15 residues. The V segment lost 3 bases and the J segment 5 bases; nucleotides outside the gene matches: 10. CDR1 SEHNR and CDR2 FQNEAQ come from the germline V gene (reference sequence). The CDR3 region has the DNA TGTGCCAGCAGCTTTGGTACAGGGGAAAGGGACGAGCAGTACTTC. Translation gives CASSFGTGERDEQYF.

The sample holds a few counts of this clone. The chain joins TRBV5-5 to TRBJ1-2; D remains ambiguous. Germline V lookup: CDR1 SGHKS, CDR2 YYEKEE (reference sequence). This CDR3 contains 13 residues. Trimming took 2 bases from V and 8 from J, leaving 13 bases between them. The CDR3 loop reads CASSFSANEGYTF. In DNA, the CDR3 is TGTGCCAGCAGCTTCTCAGCGAATGAGGGCTACACCTTC.

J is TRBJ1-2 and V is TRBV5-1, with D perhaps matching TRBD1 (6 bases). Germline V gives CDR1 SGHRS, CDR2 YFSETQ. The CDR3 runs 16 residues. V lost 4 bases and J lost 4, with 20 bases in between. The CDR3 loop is CASSQQGPGAFYGYTF. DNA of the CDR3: TGCGCCAGCAGCCAACAGGGTCCCGGGGCCTTCTATGGCTACACCTTC.